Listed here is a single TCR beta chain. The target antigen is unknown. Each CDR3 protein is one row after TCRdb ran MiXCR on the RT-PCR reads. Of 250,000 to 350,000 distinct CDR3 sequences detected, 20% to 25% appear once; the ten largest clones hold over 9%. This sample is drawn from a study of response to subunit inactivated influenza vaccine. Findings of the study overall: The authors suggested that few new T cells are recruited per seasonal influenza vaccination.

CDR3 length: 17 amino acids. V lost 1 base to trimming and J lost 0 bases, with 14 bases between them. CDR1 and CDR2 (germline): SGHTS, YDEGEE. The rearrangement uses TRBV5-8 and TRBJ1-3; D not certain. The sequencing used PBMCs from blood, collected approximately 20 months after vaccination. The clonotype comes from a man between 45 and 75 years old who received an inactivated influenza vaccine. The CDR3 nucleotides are TGTGCCAGCAGCTTGTTTTTAGGACCGAGCTCTGGAAACACCATATATTTT. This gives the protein CASSLFLGPSSGNTIYF.